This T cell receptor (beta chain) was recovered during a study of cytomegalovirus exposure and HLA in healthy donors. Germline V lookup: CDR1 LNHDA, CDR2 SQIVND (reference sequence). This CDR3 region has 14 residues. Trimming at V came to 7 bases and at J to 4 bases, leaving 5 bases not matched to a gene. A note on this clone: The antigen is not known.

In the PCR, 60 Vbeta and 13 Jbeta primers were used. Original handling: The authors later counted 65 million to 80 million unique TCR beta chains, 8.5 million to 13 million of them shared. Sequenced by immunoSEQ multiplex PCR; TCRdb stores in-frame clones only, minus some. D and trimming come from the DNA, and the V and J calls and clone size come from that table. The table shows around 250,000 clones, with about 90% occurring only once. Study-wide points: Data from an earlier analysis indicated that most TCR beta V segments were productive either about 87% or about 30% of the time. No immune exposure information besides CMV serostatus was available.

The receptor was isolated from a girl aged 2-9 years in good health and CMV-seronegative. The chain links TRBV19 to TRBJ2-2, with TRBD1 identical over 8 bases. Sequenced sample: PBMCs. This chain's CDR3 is CASTLTGATGELFF. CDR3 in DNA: TGTGCCAGTACCCTGACAGGGGCCACCGGGGAGCTGTTTTTT.